This T cell receptor (beta chain) was identified in a study of blood T cell repertoires in COVID-19. V was clipped by 3 bases and J by 0 bases, with 8 bases between them. This CDR3 is 15 amino acids long. CDR1 WSHSY and CDR2 SAAADI come from the germline V gene. Produced via immunoSEQ multiplex PCR; TCRdb's table is partial and in-frame only. Of fewer than 300,000 clones listed, approximately 89% were seen once; the top ten hold less than 3%. The chain employs TRBV10-2 and TRBJ2-2; D is unclear. This sequence was found in a woman in her forties or fifties with acute or convalescent COVID-19. Source material: peripheral blood. For the CDR3, the DNA is TGCGCCAGCAGTGAACGGTATCCGAACACCGGGGAGCTGTTTTTT. It is translated as CASSERYPNTGELFF.